Listed here is a single T cell receptor beta chain. Cohorts were determined from participant-reported clinical history. These data are taken from a study of blood T cell repertoires in COVID-19. Whole-study context: The analysed material was cDNA or gDNA that came from T cells, B-cell-depleted T cells, or PBMCs.

In the original workflow: Reference gene primer amplification gave estimated nucleated cell counts. Profiled with immunoSEQ multiplex PCR; TCRdb holds only in-frame clones, not every one. The V and J calls and clone size are taken from that table; D and trimming were inferred from the DNA. Among about 270,000 clones listed, approximately 90% were seen once. The CDR3 covers 15 residues. CDR1 is SGDLS, CDR2 YYNGEE, per germline. Losses at the gene ends were 4 bases for V and 6 bases for J; bases not matched to a gene: 11. This TCR came from a woman aged 40 to 50 with acute COVID-19. The V gene is TRBV9, the J gene TRBJ2-7, with 9 bases aligning to TRBD1. The sample consisted of PBMCs or T cells enriched from blood (not recorded which). This CDR3 is CASSSRPGQGSEQYF. The CDR3 DNA is TGTGCCAGCAGCTCCCGACCGGGACAGGGATCCGAGCAGTACTTC.